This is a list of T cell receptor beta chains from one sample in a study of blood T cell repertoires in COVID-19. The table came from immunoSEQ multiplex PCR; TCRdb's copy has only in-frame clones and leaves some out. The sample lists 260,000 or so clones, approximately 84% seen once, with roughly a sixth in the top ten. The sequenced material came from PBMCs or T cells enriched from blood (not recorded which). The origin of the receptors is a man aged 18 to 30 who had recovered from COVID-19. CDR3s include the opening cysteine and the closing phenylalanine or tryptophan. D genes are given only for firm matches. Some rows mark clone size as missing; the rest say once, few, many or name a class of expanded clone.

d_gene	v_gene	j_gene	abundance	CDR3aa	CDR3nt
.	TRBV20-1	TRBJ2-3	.	CSASISGSTDTQYF	TGCAGTGCGAGTATTAGCGGAAGCACAGATACGCAGTATTTT
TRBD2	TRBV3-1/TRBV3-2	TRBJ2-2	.	CASSAGAGELFF	TGTGCCAGCAGCGCGGGGGCCGGGGAGCTGTTTTTT
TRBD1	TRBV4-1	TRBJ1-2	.	CASSQGQGRNGYTF	TGCGCCAGCAGCCAAGGACAGGGGAGAAATGGCTACACCTTC
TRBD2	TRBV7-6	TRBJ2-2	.	CASSSGLAGIGAGELFF	TGTGCCAGCAGCTCGGGACTAGCGGGAATAGGCGCCGGGGAGCTGTTTTTT
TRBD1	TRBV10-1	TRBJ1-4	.	CASSSDRGEYEKLFF	TGCGCCAGCAGTTCGGACAGGGGAGAGTATGAAAAACTGTTTTTT
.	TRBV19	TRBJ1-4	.	CASSAGSAGLNEKLFF	TGTGCCAGTAGTGCGGGGTCCGCAGGACTGAATGAAAAACTGTTTTTT
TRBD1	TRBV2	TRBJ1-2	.	CASRRGQGSGYTF	TGTGCCTCAAGGAGGGGACAGGGTTCTGGCTACACCTTC
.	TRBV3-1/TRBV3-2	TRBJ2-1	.	CASSLAGEQFF	TGTGCCAGCAGCTTAGCTGGTGAGCAGTTCTTC
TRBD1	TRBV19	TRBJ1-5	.	CASSMTWDREGLEPQHF	TGTGCCAGTAGTATGACCTGGGACAGGGAGGGCTTAGAGCCCCAGCATTTT
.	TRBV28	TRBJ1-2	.	CASSPHLSADPYGYTF	TGTGCCAGCAGTCCTCATTTATCTGCGGATCCCTATGGCTACACCTTC
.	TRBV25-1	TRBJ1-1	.	CASSEYNGEEAFF	TGTGCCAGCAGTGAATATAACGGAGAGGAAGCTTTCTTT
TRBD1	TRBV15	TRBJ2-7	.	CATSGGQGVSYEQYF	TGTGCCACCAGCGGGGGACAGGGTGTTTCCTACGAGCAGTACTTC
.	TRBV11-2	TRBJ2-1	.	CASSLVWGVGVNEQFF	TGTGCCAGCAGCTTAGTATGGGGGGTAGGTGTGAATGAGCAGTTCTTC
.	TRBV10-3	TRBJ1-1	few	CAISDRVEEAFF	TGTGCCATCAGTGACAGGGTTGAGGAAGCTTTCTTT
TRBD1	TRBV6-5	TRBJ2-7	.	CASSYGTGAHEQYF	TGTGCCAGCAGTTACGGGACAGGGGCTCACGAGCAGTACTTC
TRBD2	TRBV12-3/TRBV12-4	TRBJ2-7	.	CASRRERYEQYF	TGTGCCAGCAGGCGGGAGAGGTACGAGCAGTACTTC
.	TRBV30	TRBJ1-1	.	CAWRGYTEAFF	TGTGCCTGGAGGGGCTACACTGAAGCTTTCTTT
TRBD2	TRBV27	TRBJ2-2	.	CASSFDPWRGTNTGELFF	TGTGCCAGCAGTTTCGACCCTTGGCGGGGGACTAACACCGGGGAGCTGTTTTTT
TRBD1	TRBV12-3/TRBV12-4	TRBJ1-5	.	CASRPGQGQPQHF	TGTGCCAGCAGGCCCGGACAGGGCCAGCCCCAGCATTTT
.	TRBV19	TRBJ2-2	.	CASSFGAGVTGELFF	TGTGCCAGTAGCTTTGGGGCAGGGGTCACCGGGGAGCTGTTTTTT
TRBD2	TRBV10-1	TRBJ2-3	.	CASSSSGGAADTQYF	TGCGCCAGCAGTAGTAGCGGGGGGGCCGCAGATACGCAGTATTTT
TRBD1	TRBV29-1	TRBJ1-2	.	CSVGSATGNYGYTF	TGCAGCGTTGGGTCTGCGACAGGGAACTATGGCTACACCTTC
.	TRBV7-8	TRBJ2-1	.	CASSLFSYNEQFF	TGTGCCAGCAGCTTATTCAGCTACAATGAGCAGTTCTTC
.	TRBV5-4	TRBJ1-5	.	CASSFNRDQPQHF	TGTGCCAGCAGCTTCAACAGGGATCAGCCCCAGCATTTT
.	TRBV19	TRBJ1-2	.	CASSYTVEGFHGYTF	TGTGCCAGTAGCTATACGGTTGAGGGCTTCCATGGCTACACCTTC
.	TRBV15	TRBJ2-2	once	CATSSTNTGELFF	TGTGCCACCAGTTCTACGAACACCGGGGAGCTGTTTTTT